This T cell receptor beta chain is from a study of T cells in tuberculosis. Whole-study context: CD1B tetramers identified T cells specific for mycobacterial lipid GMM. IGRA-negative adolescents, IGRA-positive adolescents with latent tuberculosis and adults with active tuberculosis formed this South African cohort. Overall study findings and caveats: Classification accuracy was over 85% (AUROC under 0.95) with the GMM-specific repertoire. Active tuberculosis patients had shorter CDR3-alpha; the beta difference was nonsignificant.

TCRdb's table, derived via immunoSEQ multiplex PCR, lists solely in-frame clones and lacks some. Altogether under 40,000 clones are present, roughly 94% being singletons, with the ten largest covering 7.5% to 9.5%. Points on this clone: Antigen: not known.

This CDR3 is built from 13 residues. Looked up from germline, CDR1 is ENHRY and CDR2 is SYGVKD. Trimming left V 5 bases short and J 2 bases short, with 8 bases between. This TCR was recovered from a donor aged 10-29 years with latent tuberculosis or without tuberculosis infection. The specimen sequenced was PBMCs. The chain has TRBV10-3 and TRBJ2-3, with no clear D. For the CDR3, the DNA is TGTGCCATCAGTTTGAGCCCCACAGATACGCAGTATTTT. Protein sequence: CAISLSPTDTQYF.